This is a list of T cell receptor beta chains from one sample in a study of cytomegalovirus exposure and HLA in healthy donors. Here immunoSEQ multiplex PCR was the method, and the copy in TCRdb shows in-frame clones only, minus some. Of some 180,000 clones listed, roughly four fifths were seen once; the top ten hold under 2%. The sample was PBMCs. These receptors came from a man between 18 and 29 years old in good health and CMV-seronegative. The CDR3 runs from the conserved cysteine through the conserved F or W. The order of the fields is D gene, J gene, V gene, CDR3 length, clone size, CDR3 protein, CDR3 DNA. The D gene is left open where the match is weak. Rows may omit the clone size; those that give it use once, few, many or a size class.

. | TRBJ2-1 | TRBV9 | 14 | . | CASSPQRGYGEQFF | TGTGCCAGCAGCCCACAACGGGGGTACGGTGAGCAGTTCTTC
. | TRBJ2-6 | TRBV10-3 | 15 | . | CAISEAFSGANVLTF | TGTGCCATCAGTGAAGCGTTCTCTGGGGCCAACGTCCTGACTTTC
TRBD1 | TRBJ1-1 | TRBV30 | 14 | . | CAWISRGLVPEAFF | TGTGCCTGGATTAGTAGGGGGCTGGTTCCTGAAGCTTTCTTT
. | TRBJ2-7 | TRBV4-1 | 15 | . | CASSQDQQTTYEQYF | TGCGCCAGCAGCCAAGACCAACAGACAACCTACGAGCAGTACTTC
TRBD1 | TRBJ1-1 | TRBV6-1 | 15 | once | CAGSAPGQGNTEAFF | TGTGCCGGCAGTGCCCCGGGACAGGGAAACACTGAAGCTTTCTTT
TRBD2 | TRBJ2-1 | TRBV19 | 16 | . | CASSTLSGRPRNEQFF | TGTGCCAGTAGTACCCTTAGCGGGAGGCCGAGAAATGAGCAGTTCTTC
. | TRBJ2-1 | TRBV6-1 | 12 | . | CASSGNSPWQFF | TGTGCCAGCAGCGGTAACAGTCCCTGGCAGTTCTTC
TRBD1 | TRBJ2-7 | TRBV5-5 | 14 | . | CASSPSGTEDEQYF | TGTGCCAGCAGCCCATCCGGGACAGAGGACGAGCAGTACTTC
TRBD2 | TRBJ2-1 | TRBV5-4 | 17 | . | CASSPTGAGGPMNEQFF | TGTGCCAGCAGCCCTACGGGGGCGGGGGGGCCCATGAATGAGCAGTTCTTC
. | TRBJ1-4 | TRBV25-1 | 15 | few | CASSGMGGANEKLFF | TGTGCCAGCAGTGGGATGGGGGGAGCTAATGAAAAACTGTTTTTT
. | TRBJ2-7 | TRBV30 | 13 | . | CALFFGGSYEQYF | TGTGCCTTGTTTTTTGGCGGATCCTACGAGCAGTACTTC
TRBD2 | TRBJ2-3 | TRBV6-4 | 17 | . | CASSGASGGRGTDTQYF | TGTGCCAGCAGTGGGGCTAGCGGGGGGCGGGGTACAGATACGCAGTATTTT
. | TRBJ2-7 | TRBV9 | 15 | . | CASSVRELFSYEQYF | TGTGCCAGCAGCGTTCGGGAGTTGTTTTCCTACGAGCAGTACTTC
. | TRBJ2-3 | TRBV1 | 19 | . | CTSSQVDSGGPLRTDTQYF | TGCACCAGCAGCCAAGTGGATAGCGGGGGGCCGTTGAGGACAGATACGCAGTATTTT
TRBD1 | TRBJ1-2 | TRBV27 | 14 | once | CASRRNRQGVRYTF | TGTGCCAGCAGAAGGAATCGACAGGGAGTTAGGTACACCTTC
TRBD1 | TRBJ1-2 | TRBV5-4 | 15 | . | CASRGETGEGSGYTF | TGTGCCAGCAGAGGGGAGACAGGGGAGGGGAGTGGCTACACCTTC
. | TRBJ1-2 | TRBV7-2 | 14 | . | CASSLEGGAGGYTF | TGTGCCAGCAGCTTAGAAGGAGGCGCGGGGGGCTACACCTTC
. | TRBJ2-5 | TRBV5-5 | 15 | few | CASSHYGTNQETQYF | TGTGCCAGCAGTCATTACGGGACAAACCAAGAGACCCAGTACTTC
TRBD2 | TRBJ2-3 | TRBV18 | 15 | few | CASFGTSASWGTQYF | TGTGCCAGCTTTGGGACTAGCGCGTCGTGGGGCACGCAGTATTTT
. | TRBJ2-2 | TRBV5-1 | 18 | . | CASSLPVGRSPNTGELFF | TGCGCCAGCAGCTTGCCTGTGGGGCGGAGTCCGAACACCGGGGAGCTGTTTTTT
TRBD1 | TRBJ2-2 | TRBV2 | 15 | . | CASNPGQGDTGELFF | TGTGCCAGCAATCCGGGACAGGGGGACACCGGGGAGCTGTTTTTT
. | TRBJ2-7 | TRBV5-1 | 14 | . | CASSLAVTTYEQYF | TGCGCCAGCAGCTTGGCCGTTACAACCTACGAGCAGTACTTC
TRBD2 | TRBJ2-4 | TRBV28 | 17 | . | CASSSPGGRGIKNIQYF | TGTGCCAGCAGTTCCCCCGGCGGGAGGGGTATAAAAAACATTCAGTACTTC
TRBD1 | TRBJ1-2 | TRBV18 | 14 | . | CASSPLQGAGGYTF | TGTGCCAGCTCACCCCTACAGGGGGCCGGTGGCTACACCTTC
TRBD1 | TRBJ1-2 | TRBV2 | 14 | once | CASSETTGGRGYTF | TGTGCCAGCAGTGAGACGACAGGGGGACGTGGCTACACCTTC
TRBD2 | TRBJ2-7 | TRBV5-5 | 14 | . | CASSLYFRGGEQYF | TGTGCCAGCAGCTTGTACTTTAGGGGAGGGGAGCAGTACTTC
TRBD1 | TRBJ2-1 | TRBV27 | 14 | . | CASRGQGLVNEQFF | TGTGCCAGCAGGGGACAGGGCCTCGTGAATGAGCAGTTCTTC
TRBD1 | TRBJ1-1 | TRBV5-1 | 15 | . | CASSSQQGVNTEAFF | TGCGCCAGCAGCTCACAACAGGGGGTGAACACTGAAGCTTTCTTT
. | TRBJ2-1 | TRBV27 | 15 | . | CASSPTGNSYNEQFF | TGTGCCAGCAGTCCCACGGGGAACTCCTACAATGAGCAGTTCTTC
. | TRBJ1-1 | TRBV28 | 14 | once | CASTPRQGKPEAFF | TGTGCCAGCACCCCTCGTCAGGGGAAGCCCGAAGCTTTCTTT
TRBD1 | TRBJ2-7 | TRBV2 | 15 | few | CASSQLTGPEYEQYF | TGTGCCAGCAGCCAATTGACAGGGCCGGAATACGAGCAGTACTTC
. | TRBJ1-2 | TRBV30 | 13 | . | CAWSEQANYGYTF | TGTGCCTGGAGTGAACAGGCGAACTATGGCTACACCTTC
TRBD2 | TRBJ2-3 | TRBV30 | 14 | . | CAWSPGLAADTQYF | TGTGCCTGGAGTCCCGGACTAGCCGCAGATACGCAGTATTTT
. | TRBJ2-5 | TRBV28 | 11 | . | CASSFDSAQYF | TGTGCCAGCAGTTTTGACTCGGCCCAGTACTTC
TRBD2 | TRBJ2-1 | TRBV30 | 17 | . | CAWRGLAGSTTYNEQFF | TGTGCCTGGAGGGGACTAGCGGGGTCAACTACCTACAATGAGCAGTTCTTC
. | TRBJ2-7 | TRBV28 | 14 | few | CASRLPGSTYEQYF | TGTGCCAGCAGGTTACCAGGATCCACCTACGAGCAGTACTTC
. | TRBJ2-7 | TRBV27 | 13 | . | CASSLEQNYEQYF | TGTGCCAGCAGTTTAGAACAGAACTACGAGCAGTACTTC
. | TRBJ2-7 | TRBV11-2 | 16 | . | CASSSGGRGDSYEQYF | TGTGCCAGCAGCTCTGGAGGGCGGGGTGACTCCTACGAGCAGTACTTC
. | TRBJ1-6 | TRBV9 | 14 | . | CASSPGLDNSPLHF | TGTGCCAGCAGCCCAGGGTTGGATAATTCACCCCTCCACTTT
TRBD1 | TRBJ2-1 | TRBV5-1 | 13 | . | CASRQGSYNEQFF | TGCGCCAGCCGACAGGGGTCCTACAATGAGCAGTTCTTC
. | TRBJ2-2 | TRBV19 | 14 | . | CASNLNANTGELFF | TGTGCCAGTAACTTAAACGCGAACACCGGGGAGCTGTTTTTT
. | TRBJ2-6 | TRBV5-8 | 15 | . | CASSLGSSGANVLTF | TGTGCCAGCAGCTTAGGGAGCTCTGGGGCCAACGTCCTGACTTTC
. | TRBJ2-1 | TRBV2 | 13 | . | CASSEARGALQFF | TGTGCCAGCAGTGAAGCTCGTGGGGCCCTGCAGTTCTTC
. | TRBJ2-7 | TRBV5-8 | 12 | . | CASSRRSHEQYF | TGTGCCAGCTCGAGGAGGTCCCACGAGCAGTACTTC
. | TRBJ2-6 | TRBV6-4 | 15 | . | CASSDSTSGANVLTF | TGTGCCAGCAGTGACTCGACTTCCGGGGCCAACGTCCTGACTTTC
. | TRBJ1-4 | TRBV30 | 13 | . | CAWSLPPGGRGVF | TGTGCCTGGAGTCTACCCCCTGGAGGGAGAGGGGTTTTT
. | TRBJ2-2 | TRBV29-1 | 14 | . | CSVAGAANTGELFF | TGCAGCGTTGCAGGGGCAGCGAACACCGGGGAGCTGTTTTTT
. | TRBJ1-1 | TRBV30 | 12 | once | CAWSPGAGGAFF | TGTGCCTGGAGTCCAGGGGCCGGCGGAGCTTTCTTT
. | TRBJ1-2 | TRBV30 | 13 | . | CAWSPGETYGYTF | TGTGCCTGGAGTCCGGGGGAAACCTATGGCTACACCTTC
. | TRBJ1-2 | TRBV6-5 | 12 | . | CASRRDSYGYTF | TGTGCCAGCAGACGGGACTCCTATGGCTACACCTTC
. | TRBJ2-1 | TRBV2 | 16 | . | CASTLEAGSDGNEQFF | TGTGCCAGCACTCTTGAGGCCGGGAGCGACGGCAATGAGCAGTTCTTC
. | TRBJ2-2 | TRBV6-5 | 13 | . | CASSGWYTGELFF | TGTGCCAGCTCTGGCTGGTACACCGGGGAGCTGTTTTTT
. | TRBJ2-1 | TRBV7-8 | 15 | . | CASSRPRGSYNEQFF | TGTGCCAGCAGCCGGCCTCGGGGCTCCTACAATGAGCAGTTCTTC
. | TRBJ1-4 | TRBV18 | 14 | . | CASSPGQGYEKLFF | TGTGCCAGCTCACCAGGGCAGGGCTATGAAAAACTGTTTTTT
TRBD1 | TRBJ2-7 | TRBV6-1 | 14 | . | CASSEVRGSYEQYF | TGTGCCAGCAGTGAAGTCAGGGGGTCCTACGAGCAGTACTTC